This T cell receptor (beta chain) was identified during a study of beta chain features in type 1 diabetes. Sorted CD4+ subsets: naive, central memory, regulatory, stem cell-like memory (CD45RO/CCR7/CD25/CD127/CD95/CD27 panel). This clone has a handful of counts. Its antigen is not known. General study points: Type 1 diabetes patients had VDJ junctions that carried fewer insertions and more deletions. TCRB rearrangement may or may not be influenced by HLA type; here this remained unresolved. Shortening of TCRB CDR3s, moderate but significant, appeared in all four CD4+ subsets of Type 1 diabetes patients.

The sequenced template was cDNA made from the entire isolated RNA. Generated by immunoSEQ multiplex PCR, the TCRdb table keeps only in-frame clones and is missing some. The sample comprises hundreds of thousands of clones, 9.5% to 13% of which are singletons, and around 0.015% rests with the top ten. Per germline, CDR1 SGHDN and CDR2 FVKESK. There are 16 residues in the CDR3. The trim removed 4 bases at V and 6 bases at J, leaving 12 bases unmatched. The sequence was collected from a man aged 25-40 years with type 1 diabetes. J is TRBJ2-1 and V is TRBV14; 7 nucleotides line up with TRBD1. The sample was naive CD4+ T cells from blood. The CDR3 protein is CASSLAPGQLINEQFF. Written as DNA, the CDR3 is TGTGCCAGCAGCCTGGCCCCGGGACAGCTAATCAATGAGCAGTTCTTC.